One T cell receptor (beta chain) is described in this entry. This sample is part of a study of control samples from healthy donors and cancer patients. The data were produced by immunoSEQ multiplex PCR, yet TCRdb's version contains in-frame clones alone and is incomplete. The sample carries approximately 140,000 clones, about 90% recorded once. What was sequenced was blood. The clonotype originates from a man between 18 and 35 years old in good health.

This CDR3 reads CASSFKNGAFF. The CDR3 nucleotides read TGTGCCAGCTCATTCAAAAACGGAGCTTTCTTT. The rearrangement links TRBV18 to TRBJ1-1; D is unclear. The CDR3 loop spans 11 amino acids. Per germline, CDR1 KGHSH and CDR2 LQKENI. V lost 5 bases, J lost 10 bases, and 11 bases lay in between.